These 15 T cell receptor beta chains share one sample of origin, sequenced in a study of T cell clonality in common variable immunodeficiency. Sequenced by immunoSEQ multiplex PCR; TCRdb stores in-frame clones only, minus some. There are about 43,000 clones in the sample, none observed a single time. Input material: peripheral blood mononuclear cells. The source of these receptors is a person aged 18 to 70 in good health.

Many counts were recorded for this clone. The read is 3 residues too short to cover the CDR3 end, so that end is filled in from the germline J gene. V usage is TRBV9 and J usage is TRBJ1-4, with 10 bases aligning to TRBD1. J gave up 4 bases and V 4 bases, and 13 bases lay outside the gene matches. This CDR3 spans 18 amino acids. Germline-derived CDR1 and CDR2 are SGDLS and YYNGEE. The CDR3 protein is CASSLSAGTGESNEKLFF. The covered CDR3 bases are TGTGCCAGCAGCCTCTCCGCCGGGACAGGGGAGAGTAATGAAAAA.

This clone showed up many times. A read error may produce the germline difference seen at one junction end. The read halts 3 residues ahead of the CDR3 end, with the missing end drawn from the germline J gene. V usage is TRBV2 and J usage is TRBJ1-5, with D perhaps TRBD1 (6 bases). CDR1 SNHLY and CDR2 FYNNEI come from the germline V gene. The CDR3 loop spans 16 amino acids. This CDR3 reads CASREGNRVGNQPQHF. The CDR3 bases that were read are TGTGCCAGCAGGGAAGGTAACAGGGTAGGCAATCAGCCC.

This clone was seen at least ten times. The sequence runs out 3 residues before the end of the CDR3; the remainder is reconstructed from the germline J gene. The chain combines TRBV5-6 with TRBJ1-2, with a weak D call TRBD1 (6 bases). The V and J ends lost 4 bases and 0 bases respectively, with 10 bases between them. Germline-derived CDR1 and CDR2 are SGHDT and YYEEEE. This CDR3 contains 14 residues. The CDR3 here is CASSPGTPNYGYTF. The part of the CDR3 DNA that was read is TGTGCCAGCAGCCCAGGGACACCTAACTATGGC.

This clone was seen repeatedly, ten times or more. Sequencing ends 3 residues short of the CDR3 end; the germline J gene provides the rest. The chain is built from TRBV5-1 and TRBJ1-6; D remains ambiguous. Trimming removed 0 bases from V and 8 bases from J, with 6 bases in between. The V gene's germline CDR1 is SGHRS and CDR2 YFSETQ. The CDR3 is made up of 13 amino acids. Partial CDR3 DNA: TGCGCCAGCAGCTTGGAGAGGGATTCACCC. The encoded protein is CASSLERDSP. The CDR3 reads in full as CASSLERDSPLHF.

This clone was seen at least ten times. The observed sequence ends 3 residues before the CDR3 terminus, with the missing tail filled in from the germline J gene. This chain connects TRBV4-1 to TRBJ2-7; D gene uncertain. Germline-derived CDR1 and CDR2 are MGHRA and YSYEKL. CDR3 length: 13 amino acids. V lost 4 bases, J lost 1 base, and 8 bases lay in between. Here the CDR3 reads CASSPSGSYEQYF. CDR3 bases read: TGCGCCAGCAGCCCATCGGGTTCCTACGAG.

This clone has at least ten counts. The read comes to an end 3 residues before the CDR3 does, leaving the germline J gene to fill in the end. The chain uses TRBV6-1 and TRBJ1-5; the D is unclear. The CDR3 runs to 15 residues. V lost 3 bases to trimming and J lost 0 bases, with 9 bases between them. CDR1 is MNHNS, CDR2 SASEGT, per germline. CDR3 protein: CASSDVEYSNQPQHF. The sequenced part of the CDR3 DNA is TGTGCCAGCAGTGACGTAGAATATAGCAATCAGCCC.

This clone was seen ten or more times. The read ends 3 residues shy of where the CDR3 ends; the end is completed using the germline J gene. This chain uses TRBV15 with TRBJ1-2, with no clear D. Germline-derived CDR1 and CDR2 are LNHNV and YYDKDF (reference sequence). Trimming took off 3 bases at V and 0 bases at J, with 14 bases between the two ends. The CDR3 extends over 16 amino acids. The sequenced CDR3 bases are TGTGCCACCAGCAGGCAACCAGGATCCGCTAACTATGGC. Its translation is CATSRQPGSANYG. The whole CDR3 protein is CATSRQPGSANYGYTF.

This clone has at least ten counts. CDR3 DNA (partial): TGTGCCAGCAGCTTCGGGCGGGATGAG. Amino acids: CASSFGRDE. The CDR3 as a whole reads CASSFGRDEQFF. The rearrangement joins TRBV13 to TRBJ2-1; a possible D gene is TRBD2 (5 bases). The CDR3 extends 3 residues past the end of the read, so its final part is completed from the germline J gene. CDR3 length: 12 residues. Germline V gives CDR1 PRHDT, CDR2 FYEKMQ (reference sequence). V gave up 3 bases and J gave up 8 bases, with 8 bases separating them.

This clone was seen at least ten times. Read coverage stops 3 residues before the CDR3 terminus; the germline J gene supplies the remainder. The V and J genes are TRBV6-1 and TRBJ2-1; the match to TRBD1 covers 7 bases. V gave up 4 bases and J gave up 6 bases; unmatched junction bases: 6. The germline CDR1 and CDR2 sequences are MNHNS and SASEGT. The length of the CDR3 is 14 residues. CDR3: CASSAGQVLNEQFF. The CDR3 bases that were read are TGTGCCAGCAGTGCCGGACAGGTTCTCAATGAG.

This clone occurred a few times. The sequenced fragment ends 3 residues before the CDR3 boundary, so the rest is inferred from the germline J gene. V and J are TRBV20-1 and TRBJ2-7, with TRBD2 matching 14 bases. Germline V gene sequence: CDR1 DFQATT, CDR2 SNEGSKA (reference sequence). CDR3 size: 15 residues. J lost 2 bases, V lost 6 bases, and 6 bases had no gene match. Incomplete CDR3 DNA: TGCAGTGCCGGGACTAGCGGGGGTTTAGCCTACGAG. Amino acids: CSAGTSGGLAYE. The full CDR3 protein is CSAGTSGGLAYEQYF.

The sample holds many counts of this clone. The read halts 3 residues ahead of the CDR3 end, with the missing end drawn from the germline J gene. The rearrangement uses TRBV19 and TRBJ2-3; D remains unclear. This CDR3 region has 13 residues. With 3 bases removed from V and 2 bases from J, the gap between germline ends came to 6 bases. Looked up from germline, CDR1 is LNHDA and CDR2 is SQIVND (reference sequence). CDR3 DNA, as far as it was read: TGTGCCAGTAGTATCGGTGTCACAGATACG. This gives the protein CASSIGVTDT. The CDR3 in full is CASSIGVTDTQYF.

This clone was detected ten times or more. The CDR3 is cut off 3 residues early in the read; its end comes from the germline J gene. The V call is TRBV15, the J call TRBJ2-1; TRBD2 matches 11 bases. The CDR3 is 15 amino acids. V trimming: 5 bases; J trimming: 4 bases; junction bases outside the gene matches: 4. Germline CDR1 is LNHNV and CDR2 is YYDKDF (reference sequence). The CDR3 spells CATSPTSGSYNEQFF. The DNA read from the CDR3 is TGTGCCACCAGCCCTACTAGCGGGAGTTACAATGAG.

This clone occurred many times. CDR3 loop: CSASPLGQPGDGYTF. Partial CDR3 DNA: TGCAGTGCATCCCCCCTGGGGCAGCCGGGGGATGGC. The chain uses TRBV20-1 and TRBJ1-2; tentatively, D is TRBD1 (5 bases). The CDR3 end falls 3 residues outside the read, so it is completed with the germline J gene. CDR3 size: 15 residues. V dropped 6 bases and J dropped 6 bases, with 23 bases sitting between them. The germline CDR1 and CDR2 sequences are DFQATT and SNEGSKA (reference sequence).

In its sample, this clone was seen many times. The CDR3 end falls 3 residues outside the read, so it is completed with the germline J gene. The chain links TRBV14 to TRBJ2-5; unclear D gene. The germline CDR1 and CDR2 sequences are SGHDN and FVKESK. This CDR3 spans 13 amino acids. V lost 2 bases, J lost 5 bases, and 9 bases lay in between. Partial CDR3 DNA: TGTGCCAGCAGCCAATTTTCACTCGAGACC. This gives the protein CASSQFSLET. The entire CDR3 reads CASSQFSLETQYF.

This clone was detected many times. One junction end does not reproduce the germline sequence, and a read error may be involved. The read terminates 3 residues ahead of where the CDR3 ends, so the germline J gene completes it. The chain links TRBV4-2 to TRBJ1-2; 7 positions agree with TRBD1. CDR1 and CDR2 from the germline V gene are LGHNA and YNFKEQ. This CDR3 contains 14 residues. This CDR3 reads CASSQGTGDNGYTF. CDR3 DNA, as far as it was read: TGCGCCAGCAGCCAAGGCACAGGGGATAATGGC.